A selection of T cell receptor beta chains follows, all from one sample in a study of beta chain features in type 1 diabetes. Assay used: immunoSEQ multiplex PCR; TCRdb lists only in-frame clones, some missing. The data show 140,000 or so clones, 13% seen once. The sample consisted of central memory CD4+ T cells from blood. The receptors here all came from a man aged 18 to 29 with type 1 diabetes. Both conserved end residues are part of each CDR3. A D gene is named only where the DNA matches it firmly. Size is omitted from some rows. Given values are once, few, many or a class for expanded clones.

>TRBV5-1|-|TRBJ2-6|few
CASSLEGRLSGANVLTF
TGCGCCAGCAGCTTGGAAGGCAGGCTGTCTGGGGCCAACGTCCTGACTTTC
>TRBV14|-|TRBJ2-1|few
CASSQVVGSYNEQFF
TGTGCCAGCAGCCAAGTAGTGGGCTCCTACAATGAGCAGTTCTTC
>TRBV7-9|TRBD2|TRBJ2-1|-
CASSLVAGAFHNEQFF
TGTGCCAGCAGCTTAGTAGCGGGCGCATTCCACAATGAGCAGTTCTTC
>TRBV7-8|-|TRBJ1-2|-
CASSPPQGYGYTF
TGTGCCAGCAGCCCCCCGCAGGGCTATGGCTACACCTTC
>TRBV30|-|TRBJ1-5|-
CAWSVRSNQPQHF
TGTGCCTGGAGTGTACGTAGCAATCAGCCCCAGCATTTT
>TRBV7-9|TRBD1|TRBJ2-3|many
CASSLLGTGPDTQYF
TGTGCCAGCAGCTTATTGGGGACAGGGCCAGATACGCAGTATTTT
>TRBV7-2|TRBD2|TRBJ2-5|many
CASSSSGVETQYF
TGTGCCAGCAGCTCTAGCGGGGTAGAGACCCAGTACTTC
>TRBV27|-|TRBJ2-4|few
CASSFSPTGDIQYF
TGTGCCAGCAGTTTCAGCCCGACCGGGGACATTCAGTACTTC
>TRBV29-1|TRBD1|TRBJ2-2|-
CSVGQGHGELFF
TGCAGCGTAGGACAGGGCCACGGGGAGCTGTTTTTT
>TRBV7-6|-|TRBJ2-5|many
CASSPYQETQYF
TGTGCCAGCAGCCCATACCAAGAGACCCAGTACTTC
>TRBV29-1|-|TRBJ1-4|-
CSVGNPIEKLFF
TGCAGCGTAGGGAATCCGATTGAAAAACTGTTTTTT
>TRBV7-9|-|TRBJ2-7|-
CASSLGLSSEQYF
TGTGCCAGCAGCTTAGGGTTGAGTTCCGAGCAGTACTTC
>TRBV7-2|-|TRBJ2-7|-
CASSSDSTIYEQYF
TGTGCCAGCAGCTCGGACAGCACTATATACGAGCAGTACTTC
>TRBV9|TRBD1|TRBJ2-6|few
CASSKRTGSDGANVLTF
TGTGCCAGCAGCAAACGGACAGGGTCGGACGGGGCCAACGTCCTGACTTTC
>TRBV5-4|-|TRBJ2-1|-
CASSLSSASYNEQFF
TGTGCCAGCAGCCTCTCTAGTGCTTCCTACAATGAGCAGTTCTTC
>TRBV7-9|-|TRBJ2-3|many
CASSLGPRIDTQYF
TGTGCCAGCAGCTTAGGGCCCCGTATAGATACGCAGTATTTT
>TRBV25-1|TRBD1|TRBJ1-2|few
CASSELQGADYGYTF
TGTGCCAGCAGTGAATTACAGGGGGCGGACTATGGCTACACCTTC
>TRBV4-1|-|TRBJ1-2|few
CASSQENEYNYGYTF
TGCGCCAGCAGCCAAGAGAACGAGTATAACTATGGCTACACCTTC
>TRBV6-5|-|TRBJ1-5|-
CASSYSSYSNQPQHF
TGTGCCAGCAGTTACAGCAGCTATAGCAATCAGCCCCAGCATTTT
>TRBV19|TRBD1|TRBJ2-5|few
CASLDRVQETQYF
TGTGCCAGCCTAGACAGGGTTCAAGAGACCCAGTACTTC
>TRBV14|-|TRBJ2-3|few
CASSQDMGGPGDTQYF
TGTGCCAGCAGCCAAGATATGGGGGGGCCGGGAGATACGCAGTATTTT
>TRBV5-4|-|TRBJ2-5|-
CASRKGQMQETQYF
TGTGCCAGCAGAAAGGGTCAGATGCAAGAGACCCAGTACTTC
>TRBV7-9|-|TRBJ1-1|few
CASSPSVSEAFF
TGTGCCAGCAGCCCGTCCGTCAGTGAAGCTTTCTTT
>TRBV11-1|-|TRBJ1-1|few
CASSLARGNTEAFF
TGTGCCAGCAGCTTAGCACGCGGGAACACTGAAGCTTTCTTT
>TRBV7-3|TRBD2|TRBJ2-7|few
CASSLSPAGVYEQYF
TGTGCCAGCAGCTTATCACCAGCGGGGGTGTACGAGCAGTACTTC
>TRBV28|-|TRBJ1-4|few
CASNGQPWEKLFF
TGTGCCAGCAATGGGCAGCCCTGGGAAAAACTGTTTTTT
>TRBV6-6|-|TRBJ1-2|-
CASTFGTNGYTF
TGTGCCAGCACCTTCGGGACTAATGGCTACACCTTC
>TRBV9|-|TRBJ2-7|few
CASSAADGEWFDEQYF
TGTGCCAGCAGCGCCGCGGACGGGGAATGGTTCGACGAGCAGTACTTC
>TRBV18|TRBD1|TRBJ2-3|-
CASSPPRGTGETRDTQYF
TGTGCCAGCTCACCACCGAGGGGAACAGGGGAAACCCGGGATACGCAGTATTTT
>TRBV10-2|TRBD2|TRBJ2-5|-
CASKASGGETQYF
TGCGCCAGCAAGGCTAGCGGAGGGGAGACCCAGTACTTC
>TRBV6-1|TRBD2|TRBJ2-4|few
CASSPGGTKNIQYF
TGTGCCAGCAGTCCCGGGGGGACCAAAAACATTCAGTACTTC
>TRBV27|-|TRBJ2-1|-
CASSFQADNEQFF
TGTGCCAGCAGTTTTCAAGCGGACAATGAGCAGTTCTTC
>TRBV5-1|TRBD1|TRBJ2-7|-
CASSLLTGGPNEQYF
TGCGCCAGCAGCTTGTTGACAGGGGGCCCCAACGAGCAGTACTTC
>TRBV30|-|TRBJ1-2|-
CAWKEVGYTF
TGTGCCTGGAAAGAGGTGGGCTACACCTTC
>TRBV2|TRBD1|TRBJ1-4|few
CASSDSGQKNEKLFF
TGTGCCAGCAGTGATTCGGGACAGAAGAATGAAAAACTGTTTTTT
>TRBV9|-|TRBJ2-3|few
CASSVGASDDTDTQYF
TGTGCCAGCAGCGTAGGTGCTAGCGATGACACAGATACGCAGTATTTT